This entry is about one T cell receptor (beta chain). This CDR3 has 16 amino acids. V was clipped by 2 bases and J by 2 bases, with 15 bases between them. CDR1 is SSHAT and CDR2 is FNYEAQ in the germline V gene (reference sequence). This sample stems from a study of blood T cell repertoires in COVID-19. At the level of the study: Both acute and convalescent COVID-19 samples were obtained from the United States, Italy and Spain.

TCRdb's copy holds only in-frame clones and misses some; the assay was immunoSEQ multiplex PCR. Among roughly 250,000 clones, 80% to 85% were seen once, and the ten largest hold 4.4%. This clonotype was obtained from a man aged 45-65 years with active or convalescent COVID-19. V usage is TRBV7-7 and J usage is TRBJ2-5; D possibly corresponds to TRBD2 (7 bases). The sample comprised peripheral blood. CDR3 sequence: CASSLLRGGGQETQYF. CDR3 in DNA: TGTGCCAGCAGCTTACTTAGGGGGGGCGGGCAAGAGACCCAGTACTTC.